Shown below are 2 T cell receptor beta chains from a single sample sequenced in a study of graft-versus-host responses after intestinal transplantation. Clones were read by immunoSEQ multiplex PCR, and TCRdb kept only the in-frame ones, dropping some. This table has 99,000 or so clones, roughly 82% appearing once. This specimen consisted of PBMCs, obtained 255 days after intestinal transplant. These receptors all stem from a human patient who received an intestinal transplant, so some T cells may come from the graft donor.

The chain joins TRBV28 to TRBJ1-5, with 8 bases fitting TRBD1. V lost 4 bases, J lost 4 bases, and 3 bases stayed unmatched. The CDR3 has 14 amino acids. CDR1 is MDHEN, CDR2 SYDVKM, per germline. In DNA, the CDR3 is TGTGCCAGCAGTTCGACAGGGGAAAATCAGCCCCAGCATTTT. Its protein is CASSSTGENQPQHF.

This clone was counted a few times. In DNA, the CDR3 is TGTGCCAGCAGCCAAAGGACTGACGATACGCAGTATTTT. Amino acid sequence: CASSQRTDDTQYF. The chain carries TRBV4-2 and TRBJ2-3; the D gene is possibly TRBD2 (5 bases). V was shortened by 2 bases and J by 6 bases, with 9 bases between the two germline ends. Germline CDR1 LGHNA, CDR2 YNFKEQ. The CDR3 has 13 residues.